This is a list of T cell receptor beta chains from one sample in a study of blood T cell repertoires in COVID-19. TCRdb's table, derived via immunoSEQ multiplex PCR, lists solely in-frame clones and lacks some. The sample comprises around 260,000 clones, around 84% of which are singletons, and over 5% rests with the top ten. Sequencing input: peripheral blood. The receptors here all came from a woman in her sixties or seventies with COVID-19, enrolled during active disease. Each CDR3 is given with its conserved first and last residue.

v_gene | CDR3aa
TRBV20-1 | CSASRTGERGYNSPLHF
TRBV9 | CASSVAQSRNRYTF
TRBV27 | CASSSPTGVGYTF
TRBV7-9 | CASSLAGTGVRETQYF
TRBV5-1 | CASSWIAGGSNEQFF
TRBV30 | CAWSAGSSYNEQFF
TRBV7-3 | CASSLTSGSTETQYF
TRBV7-9 | CASRAGTENTEAFF
TRBV7-9 | CASSSVRGYGYTF
TRBV19 | CASSIGTGGARGQPQHF
TRBV28 | CASSLLQPTDTQYF
TRBV29-1 | CSVEGAGDPPFAYGYTF
TRBV7-2 | CASSFSDTQYF
TRBV18 | CASSPEQGAYDQPQHF
TRBV2 | CASSGRVNTEAFF
TRBV7-7 | CASSPDRTGNTIYF
TRBV28 | CASSLRGAQYF
TRBV28 | CASSYGLQSSYEQYF
TRBV28 | CASSSTGSRNEQYF
TRBV7-2 | CASSPRTVLLQPQHF
TRBV27 | CASSSGQVGNTIYF
TRBV28 | CASSPRYPSGIYSGELFF
TRBV7-9 | CASSLVVGDNSPLHF
TRBV6-5 | CASKAGGNQPQHF
TRBV6-6 | CASSLRTGGFHSGANVLTF
TRBV7-9 | CASSPSGRGSNQPQHF
TRBV9 | CASSVATGDSTEAFF
TRBV18 | CASSPPVAGVFDTGELFF
TRBV5-4 | CASSLPYNEQFF